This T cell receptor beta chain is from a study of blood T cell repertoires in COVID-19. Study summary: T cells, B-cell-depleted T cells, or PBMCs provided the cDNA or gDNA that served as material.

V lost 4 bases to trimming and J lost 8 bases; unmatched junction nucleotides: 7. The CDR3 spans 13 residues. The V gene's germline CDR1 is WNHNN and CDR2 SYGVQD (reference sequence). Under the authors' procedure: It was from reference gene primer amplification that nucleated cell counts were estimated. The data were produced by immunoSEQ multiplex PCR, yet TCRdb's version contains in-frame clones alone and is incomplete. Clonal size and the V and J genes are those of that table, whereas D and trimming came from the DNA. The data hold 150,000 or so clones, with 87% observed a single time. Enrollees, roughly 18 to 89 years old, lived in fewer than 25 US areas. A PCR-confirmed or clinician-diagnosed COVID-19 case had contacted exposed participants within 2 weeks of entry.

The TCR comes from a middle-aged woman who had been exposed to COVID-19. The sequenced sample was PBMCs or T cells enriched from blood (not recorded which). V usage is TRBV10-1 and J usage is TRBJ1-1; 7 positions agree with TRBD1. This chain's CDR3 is CASSGQGSPEAFF. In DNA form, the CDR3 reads TGCGCCAGCAGTGGACAGGGCAGTCCAGAAGCTTTCTTT.